Sequencing of this T cell receptor (beta chain) was carried out in a study of blood T cell repertoires in COVID-19. About the study: Material from acute and convalescent COVID-19 was sourced from the United States, Italy and Spain. PBMCs, B-cell-depleted T cells, or T cells were the source of the cDNA or gDNA that made up the material.

Per the authors' pipeline: Amplifying reference gene primers gave estimates of nucleated cell counts. The assay was immunoSEQ multiplex PCR, and TCRdb's table has in-frame clones only and misses some. V, J and clone size derive from that table, while D and trimming were established from the DNA sequence. The sample holds fewer than 85,000 clones; roughly 78% are singletons and the top ten take less than 30%. From germline, CDR1 is SGHRS and CDR2 YFSETQ. The CDR3 sequence is 16 residues long. Germline trimming cut 0 bases from V and 6 bases from J; bases unmatched to any gene: 7. The sequencing sample was made of peripheral blood. This TCR came from a man in his fifties or sixties with active or convalescent COVID-19. The chain uses TRBV5-1 and TRBJ2-1; 9 bases are a match to TRBD2. The CDR3 loop reads CASSLVAGGRSNEQFF. The CDR3 nucleotides read TGCGCCAGCAGCTTGGTTGCGGGGGGGCGTAGCAATGAGCAGTTCTTC. Based on the CDR3 plus reference TRBV5-1 and TRBJ2-1, the full variable domain is KAGVTQTPRYLIKTRGQQVTLSCSPISGHRSVSWYQQTPGQGLQFLFEYFSETQRNKGNFPGRFSGRQFSNSRSEMNVSTLELGDSALYLCASSLVAGGRSNEQFFGPGTRLTVL.